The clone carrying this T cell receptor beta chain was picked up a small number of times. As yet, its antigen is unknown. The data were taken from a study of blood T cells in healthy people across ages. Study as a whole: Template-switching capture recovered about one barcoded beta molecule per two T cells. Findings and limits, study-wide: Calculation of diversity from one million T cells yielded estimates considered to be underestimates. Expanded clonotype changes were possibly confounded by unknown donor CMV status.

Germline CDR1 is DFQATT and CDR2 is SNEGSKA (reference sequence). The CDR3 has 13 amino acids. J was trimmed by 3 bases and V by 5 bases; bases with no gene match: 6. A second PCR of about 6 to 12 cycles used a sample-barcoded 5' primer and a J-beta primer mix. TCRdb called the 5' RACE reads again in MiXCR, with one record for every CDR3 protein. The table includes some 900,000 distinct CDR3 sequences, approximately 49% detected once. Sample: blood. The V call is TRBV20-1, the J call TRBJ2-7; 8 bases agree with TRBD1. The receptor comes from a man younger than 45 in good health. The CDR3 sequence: CSAGQGLGYEQYF. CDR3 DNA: TGCAGTGCTGGACAGGGTTTAGGCTACGAGCAGTACTTC.